The clone carrying this TCR beta chain was seen only once. As yet, its antigen is unknown. This record belongs to a study of cytomegalovirus exposure and HLA in healthy donors. Study details: A subsequent analysis stated that the 120 or so validation repertoires were run on the same platform as the approximately 700 first-cohort repertoires.

Overall study findings and caveats: Among TCR sequences, most were rare, though some public TCRs appeared in many donors. The authors listed over 150 TCR beta chains as cytomegalovirus-associated. Reportedly, cytomegalovirus status was diagnosed with high sensitivity and specificity.

Libraries were prepared by immunoSEQ multiplex PCR; TCRdb keeps only in-frame clonotypes and omits some of them. The sample holds 150,000 or so clones, 75% to 90% seen once. V lost 2 bases and J lost 6, with 9 bases in between. The germline V gene has CDR1 SGHNT and CDR2 YYREEE (reference sequence). CDR3 length: 14 residues. V usage is TRBV5-4 and J usage is TRBJ1-6; D call uncertain. Specimen: PBMCs. The clonotype was recovered from a woman under 40 in good health and CMV-seropositive. For the CDR3, the DNA is TGTGCCAGCAGCTTAGACATTCTTAATTCACCCCTCCACTTT. It specifies CASSLDILNSPLHF.